This T cell receptor beta chain emerged from a study of blood T cell repertoires in COVID-19. For the study at large: Collection of acute and convalescent COVID-19 samples took place in the United States, Italy and Spain. PBMCs, B-cell-depleted T cells, or T cells provided the cDNA or gDNA that made up the material.

Patients from Seattle were sampled longitudinally, starting during active infection. The germline CDR1 and CDR2 sequences are MNHEY and SVGAGI. V lost 4 bases and J lost 4, with 8 bases in between. This CDR3 is 14 amino acids long. Authors' methods: The assay estimated nucleated cells by amplifying reference gene primers. The table came from immunoSEQ multiplex PCR; TCRdb's copy has only in-frame clones and leaves some out. For V, J and clone size, that table is used; D and trimming come from the DNA. The profile covers 60,000 to 75,000 clones, with roughly 87% appearing a single time and around 3.6% taken by the ten largest.

This chain uses TRBV6-5 with TRBJ2-6, with D unclear. Sequencing was carried out using peripheral blood. This TCR derives from a woman between 45 and 65 years old with COVID-19, enrolled during active disease. The CDR3 nucleotides are TGTGCCAGCAGTTCCGATAGAGGGGCCAACGTCCTGACTTTC. It codes for CASSSDRGANVLTF.